The present entry profiles one TCR beta chain with its context. The data were taken from a study of blood T cell repertoires in COVID-19. In the study overall: There were acute and convalescent COVID-19 samples, and they came from the United States, Italy and Spain.

Recovery meant two consecutive negative NP/OP PCR tests, professional clearance, or resolved symptoms. Germline V gene lookup returns CDR1 MNHEY and CDR2 SMNVEV (reference sequence). Between the trimmed V and J ends, which lost 7 bases and 7 bases, there was a span of 13 bases. CDR3 length equals 12 residues. Sequenced by immunoSEQ multiplex PCR; TCRdb stores in-frame clones only, minus some. The table lists 300,000 to 450,000 clones, roughly nine tenths of them singletons. V and J are TRBV27 and TRBJ1-1; D gene ambiguous. Sequencing was done on a sample of PBMCs or T cells enriched from blood (not recorded which). This TCR was recovered from a man in his late teens or twenties who had recovered from COVID-19. The CDR3 sequence: CASISTIYEAFF. CDR3 DNA: TGTGCCAGCATAAGTACAATATATGAAGCTTTCTTT.